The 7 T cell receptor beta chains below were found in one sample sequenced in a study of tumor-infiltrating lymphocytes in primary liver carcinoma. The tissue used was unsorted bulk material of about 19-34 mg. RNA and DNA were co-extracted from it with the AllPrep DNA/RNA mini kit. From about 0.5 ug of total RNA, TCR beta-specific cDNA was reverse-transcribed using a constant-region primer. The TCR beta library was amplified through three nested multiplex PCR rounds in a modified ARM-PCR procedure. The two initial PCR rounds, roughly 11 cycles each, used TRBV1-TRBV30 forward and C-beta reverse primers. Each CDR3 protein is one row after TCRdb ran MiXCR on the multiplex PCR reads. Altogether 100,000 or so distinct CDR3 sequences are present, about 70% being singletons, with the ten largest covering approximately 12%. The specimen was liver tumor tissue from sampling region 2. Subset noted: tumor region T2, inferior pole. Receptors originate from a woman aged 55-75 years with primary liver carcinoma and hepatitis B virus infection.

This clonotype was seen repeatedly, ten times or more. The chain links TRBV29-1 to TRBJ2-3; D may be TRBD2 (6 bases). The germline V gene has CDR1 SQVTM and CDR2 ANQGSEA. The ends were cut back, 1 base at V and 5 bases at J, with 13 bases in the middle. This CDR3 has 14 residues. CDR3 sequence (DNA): TGCAGCGTTGAAGTCGAGCGGGCTGGAGATACGCAGTATTTT. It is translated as CSVEVERAGDTQYF.

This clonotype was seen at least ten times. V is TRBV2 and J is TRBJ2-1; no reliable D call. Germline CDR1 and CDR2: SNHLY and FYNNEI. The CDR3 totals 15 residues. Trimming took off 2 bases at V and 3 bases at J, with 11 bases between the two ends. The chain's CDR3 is CASSESIPIYNEQFF. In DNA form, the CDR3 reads TGTGCCAGCAGTGAATCGATACCGATCTACAATGAGCAGTTCTTC.

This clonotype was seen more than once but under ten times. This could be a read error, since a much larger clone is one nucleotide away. Here the CDR3 DNA reads TGTGCCAGCAGCTTACCAGAGGAGGCCCAGTACTTC. Amino acid sequence: CASSLPEEAQYF. The rearrangement links TRBV11-2 to TRBJ2-5; tentatively, D is TRBD2 (5 bases). The CDR3 length is 12 residues. V lost 2 bases and J 9 bases, leaving 10 bases between the germline ends. CDR1 and CDR2 from the germline V gene are SGHAT and FQNNGV.

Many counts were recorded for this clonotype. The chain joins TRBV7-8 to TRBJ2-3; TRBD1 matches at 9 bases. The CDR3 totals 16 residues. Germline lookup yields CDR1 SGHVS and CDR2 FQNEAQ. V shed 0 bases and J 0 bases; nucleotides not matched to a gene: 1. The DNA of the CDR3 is TGTGCCAGCAGCTTAGCTGGGACAGGGAGCACAGATACGCAGTATTTT. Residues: CASSLAGTGSTDTQYF.

CDR3 DNA: TGCGCCAGCATCCCGTACGGGGGCAACACCGGGGAGCTGTTTTTT. It is translated as CASIPYGGNTGELFF. The J gene is TRBJ2-2, the V gene TRBV5-1; D assignment may be TRBD1 or TRBD2 (6 bases each). The germline CDR1 and CDR2 sequences are SGHRS and YFSETQ. Trimming cost V 6 bases and J 2 bases, with 14 bases left between them. CDR3 length: 15 residues.

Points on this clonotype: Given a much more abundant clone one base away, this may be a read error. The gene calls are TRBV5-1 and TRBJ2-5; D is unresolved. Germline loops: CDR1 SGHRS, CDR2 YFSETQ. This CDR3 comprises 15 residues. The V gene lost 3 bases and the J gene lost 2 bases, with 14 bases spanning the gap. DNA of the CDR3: TGCGCCAGCAGCTCCCTCCAGTGTGGGCAAGAGACCCAGTACTTC. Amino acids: CASSSLQCGQETQYF.

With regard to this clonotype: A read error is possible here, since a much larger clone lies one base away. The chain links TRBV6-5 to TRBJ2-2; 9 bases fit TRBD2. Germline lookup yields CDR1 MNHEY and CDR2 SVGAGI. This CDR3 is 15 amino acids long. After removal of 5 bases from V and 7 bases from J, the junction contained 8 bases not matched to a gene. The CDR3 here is CASSDDAGGGGELFF. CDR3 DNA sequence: TGTGCCAGCAGTGATGACGCGGGAGGGGGCGGGGAGCTGTTTTTT.